Following are 21 T cell receptor beta chains from one sample sequenced in a study of T cell changes during pregnancy in multiple sclerosis. Profiled with immunoSEQ multiplex PCR; TCRdb holds only in-frame clones, not every one. The table shows 95,000 to 110,000 clones, with about 90% occurring only once. Sequencing was performed on peripheral blood, taken after pregnancy. These receptors were collected from a female donor with multiple sclerosis, enrolled in a pregnancy study.

The CDR3 bases are TGTGCCACTCGAGAGGGCTTAGGAACCGGGGAGCTGTTTTTT. Encoded protein: CATREGLGTGELFF. The rearrangement joins TRBV15 to TRBJ2-2, with TRBD2 as a possible D gene (5 bases). The CDR3 length is 14 residues. V was clipped by 9 bases and J by 5 bases, with 16 bases between them. Looked up from germline, CDR1 is LNHNV and CDR2 is YYDKDF (reference sequence).

This clone ranks as medium-sized (0.01 to 0.1%). V gene TRBV7-3 combines with J gene TRBJ1-6, with a tentative D call TRBD1 (6 bases). Trimming took off 2 bases at V and 9 bases at J, with 14 bases between the two ends. Germline V gene sequence: CDR1 SGHTA, CDR2 FQGTGA. This CDR3 contains 15 residues. The DNA of the CDR3 is TGTGCCAGCAGCTTATTTTCAGGGGTAGCTTCACCCCTCCACTTT. As protein: CASSLFSGVASPLHF.

The chain employs TRBV5-5 and TRBJ2-5; TRBD2 might be the D (7 bases). The V and J ends lost 0 bases and 4 bases respectively, with 10 bases between them. Germline CDR1 is SGHKS and CDR2 is YYEKEE (reference sequence). The CDR3 totals 14 residues. The CDR3 coding sequence is TGTGCCAGCAGCTTGGCCGGGGGGCCAGAGACCCAGTACTTC. Protein product: CASSLAGGPETQYF.

This sequence joins TRBV18 and TRBJ1-3, with 9 bases that match TRBD1. Losses at the gene ends were 6 bases for V and 2 bases for J; bases not matched to a gene: 8. The CDR3 is 16 amino acids. Germline V gene sequence: CDR1 KGHSH, CDR2 LQKENI. CDR3 nucleotides: TGTGCCAGCTCGGCGGACAGGGGCCTCACTGGAAACACCATATATTTT. This translates into CASSADRGLTGNTIYF. Based on the CDR3 plus reference TRBV18 and TRBJ1-3, the full variable domain is NAGVMQNPRHLVRRRGQEARLRCSPMKGHSHVYWYRQLPEEGLKFMVYLQKENIIDESGMPKERFSAEFPKEGPSILRIQQVVRGDSAAYFCASSADRGLTGNTIYFGEGSWLTVV.

For this clone: The sample contains more than one DNA sequence encoding this CDR3. The chain employs TRBV5-1 and TRBJ2-7; 9 bases agree with TRBD1. The CDR3 is 14 residues long. CDR1 is SGHRS, CDR2 YFSETQ, per germline. V was pared by 3 bases and J by 1 base, with 2 bases of the junction left unmatched. The CDR3 nucleotides read TGCGCCAGCAGCTCGACAGGGGGATCCTACGAGCAGTACTTC. This codes for CASSSTGGSYEQYF.

This clone has only a few counts. V usage is TRBV28 and J usage is TRBJ2-1; 10 bases are a match to TRBD2. The ends lost 6 bases at V and 9 bases at J; junction bases unmatched: 8. The V gene's germline CDR1 is MDHEN and CDR2 SYDVKM. This CDR3 comprises 14 residues. The CDR3 loop is CASSLAGEVSEQFF. The CDR3 nucleotides read TGTGCCAGCAGCCTAGCGGGAGAGGTCAGTGAGCAGTTCTTC.

V is TRBV6-1 and J is TRBJ1-2; D is possibly TRBD1 (6 bases). Germline V lookup: CDR1 MNHNS, CDR2 SASEGT. The length of the CDR3 is 16 residues. The V gene lost 1 base and the J gene lost 4 bases, with 16 bases spanning the gap. The CDR3 sequence is CASSEGPQTGPYGYTF. DNA of the CDR3: TGTGCCAGCAGTGAAGGGCCCCAGACAGGTCCCTATGGCTACACCTTC.

The chain recombines TRBV11-1 with TRBJ1-1, with D possibly TRBD1 on 6 matching bases. Germline loops: CDR1 SGHAT, CDR2 FQDESV (reference sequence). Trimming cost V 5 bases and J 3 bases, with 7 bases left between them. The CDR3 extends over 12 amino acids. The CDR3 nucleotides are TGTGCCAGCAGCACAGGGCACACTGAAGCTTTCTTT. This translates into CASSTGHTEAFF.

The chain recombines TRBV7-2 with TRBJ1-4, with 9 positions matching TRBD1. The CDR3 is 14 amino acids. V dropped 4 bases and J dropped 8; count of bases not matched to a gene: 5. CDR1 is SGHTA and CDR2 is FQGNSA in the germline V gene. The CDR3 coding sequence is TGTGCCAGCAGCTCAACAGGGGGCAGGGAAAAACTGTTTTTT. Its protein product is CASSSTGGREKLFF. Combining the CDR3 with reference TRBV7-2 and TRBJ1-4 gives the whole variable domain GAGVSQSPSNKVTEKGKDVELRCDPISGHTALYWYRQSLGQGLEFLIYFQGNSAPDKSGLPSDRFSAERTGGSVSTLTIQRTQQEDSAVYLCASSSTGGREKLFFGSGTQLSVL.

V and J are TRBV27 and TRBJ1-5; 10 nucleotides match TRBD1. Germline-derived CDR1 and CDR2 are MNHEY and SMNVEV (reference sequence). The V gene end was trimmed by 5 bases and the J gene end by 7 bases; junction bases not matched to a gene: 5. This CDR3 comprises 14 residues. The CDR3 loop is CASSMTGGGQPQHF. The CDR3 nucleotides read TGTGCCAGCAGTATGACAGGGGGCGGCCAGCCCCAGCATTTT.

The rearrangement links TRBV10-1 to TRBJ2-2; D is uncertain. Trimming took off 4 bases at V and 4 bases at J, with 7 bases between the two ends. The CDR3 runs 13 residues. Germline assignment: CDR1 WNHNN and CDR2 SYGVQD (reference sequence). The DNA of the CDR3 is TGCGCCAGCAGTGCTCCCCCCACCGGGGAGCTGTTTTTT. It yields the protein CASSAPPTGELFF.

Here the CDR3 DNA reads TGTGCCAGCAGTTTAAGGGGCCCTGGGGCCAACGTCCTGACTTTC. Amino acids: CASSLRGPGANVLTF. The chain links TRBV28 to TRBJ2-6; D is possibly TRBD1 (5 bases). The CDR3 is made up of 15 amino acids. Germline V gene lookup returns CDR1 MDHEN and CDR2 SYDVKM. The V and J ends lost 2 bases and 2 bases respectively, with 7 bases between them.

The chain recombines TRBV9 with TRBJ2-2; TRBD1 aligns across 8 bases. CDR3 size: 16 residues. Trimming took 2 bases from V and 3 from J; bases not matched to a gene: 6. Germline V lookup: CDR1 SGDLS, CDR2 YYNGEE. This CDR3 is CASSVRQGTDTGELFF. In DNA, the CDR3 is TGTGCCAGCAGCGTTAGACAGGGGACGGACACCGGGGAGCTGTTTTTT.

This clone has just one count. This chain joins TRBV5-1 and TRBJ2-3; D might be TRBD2 (5 bases). This CDR3 is 12 amino acids long. Trimming took off 2 bases at V and 5 bases at J, with 6 bases between the two ends. Germline V gives CDR1 SGHRS, CDR2 YFSETQ. This CDR3 is CASSLEGDTQYF. In DNA form, the CDR3 reads TGCGCCAGCAGCTTAGAGGGAGATACGCAGTATTTT.

This chain connects TRBV5-1 to TRBJ2-3; perhaps TRBD2 as D (6 bases). The CDR3 totals 14 residues. The V and J ends lost 0 bases and 5 bases respectively, with 10 bases between them. Germline V gives CDR1 SGHRS, CDR2 YFSETQ. CDR3 amino acids: CASSLGGVRDTQYF. DNA of the CDR3: TGCGCCAGCAGCTTGGGGGGGGTGAGAGATACGCAGTATTTT.

This chain joins TRBV4-2 and TRBJ1-1; possible D gene TRBD1, 5 bases. Trimming removed 0 bases from V and 11 bases from J, with 28 bases in between. Per the germline V gene, CDR1 is LGHNA and CDR2 is YNFKEQ. The CDR3 extends over 18 amino acids. The CDR3 DNA is TGTGCCAGCAGCCAAGATCGGGGGGGAGGTGGGTCCCGACCTAAGGCTTTCTTT. As protein: CASSQDRGGGGSRPKAFF.

V usage is TRBV7-9 and J usage is TRBJ2-6; D remains unclear. Germline V gives CDR1 SEHNR, CDR2 FQNEAQ (reference sequence). V dropped 2 bases and J dropped 2 bases, with 7 bases sitting between them. CDR3 length: 15 residues. CDR3 sequence: CASSLFAAGANVLTF. In nucleotides, the CDR3 is TGTGCCAGCAGCTTATTTGCGGCTGGGGCCAACGTCCTGACTTTC.

The chain joins TRBV7-2 to TRBJ1-6; 7 positions agree with TRBD1. Looked up from germline, CDR1 is SGHTA and CDR2 is FQGNSA. V shed 5 bases, J shed 14 bases, and the junction held 21 bases outside the gene matches. The CDR3 spans 17 residues. CDR3 in DNA: TGTGCCAGCAGCATTAACACAGGGGCCTCATCGAGTAGGTCCCTCCACTTT. It codes for CASSINTGASSSRSLHF.

The chain is built from TRBV10-3 and TRBJ1-4; the match to TRBD1 covers 7 bases. This CDR3 spans 13 amino acids. Trimming at V came to 6 bases and at J to 5 bases, leaving 3 bases not matched to a gene. Germline V lookup: CDR1 ENHRY, CDR2 SYGVKD. Here the CDR3 reads CAIRTGTNEKLFF. CDR3 nucleotide sequence: TGTGCCATCAGGACAGGGACAAATGAAAAACTGTTTTTT.

The chain employs TRBV27 and TRBJ2-2, with a possible D match to TRBD1 (6 bases). This CDR3 spans 14 amino acids. CDR1 MNHEY and CDR2 SMNVEV come from the germline V gene (reference sequence). The germline V and J ends were trimmed by 5 bases and 6 bases, with 13 bases remaining between them. CDR3 sequence reads: CASSPLGAPGELFF. In DNA, the CDR3 is TGTGCCAGCAGTCCGCTGGGGGCCCCCGGGGAGCTGTTTTTT.

The chain joins TRBV10-3 to TRBJ1-1, with D possibly being TRBD1 (5 bases). There are 15 residues in the CDR3. Trimming took 3 bases from V and 1 from J, leaving 12 bases between them. Germline-derived CDR1 and CDR2 are ENHRY and SYGVKD. The CDR3 protein is CAISEIFRGNTEAFF. CDR3 nucleotides: TGTGCCATCAGTGAAATATTTAGGGGGAACACTGAAGCTTTCTTT.